This T cell receptor (beta chain) was retrieved from a study of human T cells and chemical hapten exposure (dated by TCRdb to about 2021). The study in broad terms: For sensitization, 2% DPC in acetone was applied to a 2 cm by 2 cm area of upper inner arm skin. Approximately 28 alopecia patients provided blood for TCR sequencing at one to four time points (pre-sensitization, 2, 6 and 24 weeks). Patch testing on the upper back used Finn chambers containing 0.01% DPC, with scoring done after 6 days according to International Contact Dermatitis Research Group standards. The study tracked peripheral blood TCR repertoire changes in vivo during primary and secondary sensitization to the hapten diphenylcyclopropenone (DPC) in alopecia patients. Throughout the approximately 24-week study period, patients were also given weekly therapeutic DPC doses on the scalp. Blood samples were taken from patients before sensitization (week 0) and then at 2, 6 and about 24 weeks after DPC sensitization. Most of the patients in the cohort were female, and the cohort covered alopecia areata with under or over 50% scalp involvement, alopecia totalis and alopecia universalis. The libraries were sequenced as a pool, and the TCR yield per sample differed mostly because of small variations in library volumes within the pool. Points the paper makes about the study in general: Alopecia, a presumed autoimmune disease, was present in all patients, so the immune response of the patients might differ from that of healthy individuals. The number of PT1 expanded TCRs positively correlated with patch test score, significant at thresholds 8, 16 and 32 but not 4. Repeated subsampling changed both the strength of the expansion versus patch-test correlation and the threshold at which that correlation became significant. Compared with pre-sensitization or healthy control sets, expanded TCRs formed significantly more large CDR3 similarity clusters, which is consistent with antigen-driven responses. No change with DPC sensitization was found in the number of TCRs above 1 in 1000 frequency, and no evidence of global repertoire structure alterations was found.

Many counts were recorded for this clonotype. Its antigen is unknown. It has no much larger one-base neighbor in the sample; base qualities were not kept. What the time point label conveys for this sample: pre-sensitization, week 0. Explained via the paper, the treatment or condition label denotes: therapeutic diphenylcyclopropenone sensitization with weekly scalp DPC. Blood at each patch-test visit was drawn before the patch test was applied. Patients were eligible if aged 18 to 70, diagnosed with alopecia and judged suitable for DPC therapy, and pregnant patients were excluded. Unfractionated whole blood was collected in Tempus Blood RNA tubes, and total RNA was extracted from that blood. Libraries were made using RACE. TCRdb names NextSeq 500 as the instrument used. During library preparation, unique molecular identifiers were attached to individual cDNA molecules so that TCRs could be counted in a quantitative, reproducible way. Both TCR alpha and TCR beta chains were sequenced from each blood RNA sample. The source study handled its data this way. A median of approximately 100,000 TCRs per sample was observed, with a range of 23,224 to 690,600. The Decombinator software suite was used to annotate V, J and CDR3 in the TCR reads. Every sample was subsampled to the same number of TCRs (28,000) for the PS versus PT1 abundance plots. TCRs were defined as expanded if absent before sensitization and observed at least eight times at the 2-week time point. TCRdb ran its own pipeline on the public reads, namely fastp trimming at Q25 and MiXCR clone calling, and kept in-frame beta chains. A single entry per CDR3 protein holds the most common genes and DNA from its merged rows. For this entry, the V and J calls and clone size follow TCRdb and not the study's own pipeline. Across this sample there are 270,000 or so distinct CDR3 sequences, with 7.7% seen only once. Of the sample, 1.2% falls within the top ten clones.

The CDR3 holds 14 amino acids from the cysteine to the phenylalanine. Only the CDR3 region is kept as DNA, spanning 42 bases read in frame from base 1. Taken from the germline V gene, the CDR1 and CDR2 loops are MGHRA and YSYEKL. Germline trimming amounts to 3 bases on V and 7 bases on J, with 7 as the count of junction bases outside the gene matches. The sequencing used whole blood, collected in connection with sensitization to the hapten diphenylcyclopropenone (DPC). The rearrangement joined TRBV4-1 to TRBJ2-7; 9 central bases correspond to TRBD1. The clonotype comes from a young man with alopecia areata. Some clones in this sample may be carry-over from other donors' samples. This receptor carries the CDR3 CASSHTGGAGEQYF. The sequenced DNA: TGCGCCAGCAGCCATACAGGGGGCGCGGGTGAGCAGTACTTC.